Listed below are T cell receptor beta chains from one sample, sequenced in a study of PD-1 blockade in classical Hodgkin lymphoma. TCRdb's table, derived via immunoSEQ multiplex PCR, lists solely in-frame clones and lacks some. The table records tens of thousands of clones, about nine tenths of them present only once. Sequencing was performed on peripheral blood mononuclear cells (PBMCs), taken before the fourth cycle of nivolumab. These receptors came from a human donor with classical Hodgkin lymphoma. CDR3s include the opening cysteine and the closing phenylalanine or tryptophan. Fields, in order: CDR3 length, V gene, J gene, CDR3 protein.

CDR3 length: 16
V gene: TRBV7-3
J gene: TRBJ2-5
CDR3 protein: CASSLGGGRKQETQYF

CDR3 length: 17
V gene: TRBV28
J gene: TRBJ1-2
CDR3 protein: CASNPFDLRDREDGYTF

CDR3 length: 13
V gene: TRBV5-6
J gene: TRBJ1-2
CDR3 protein: CASSPQGMMGYTF

CDR3 length: 12
V gene: TRBV18
J gene: TRBJ2-7
CDR3 protein: CASSGTGDEQYF

CDR3 length: 16
V gene: TRBV18
J gene: TRBJ2-5
CDR3 protein: CASSPGDSLFQETQYF

CDR3 length: 16
V gene: TRBV28
J gene: TRBJ1-6
CDR3 protein: CASSLKPGLEFSPLHF

CDR3 length: 17
V gene: TRBV7-8
J gene: TRBJ1-3
CDR3 protein: CASSLQGAVGVGNTIYF

CDR3 length: 16
V gene: TRBV11-2
J gene: TRBJ2-7
CDR3 protein: CASSLLDGTVNYEQYF

CDR3 length: 15
V gene: TRBV7-6
J gene: TRBJ2-1
CDR3 protein: CASSRRTSGVGEQFF

CDR3 length: 13
V gene: TRBV6-5
J gene: TRBJ1-1
CDR3 protein: CASRLRGNTEAFF

CDR3 length: 15
V gene: TRBV16
J gene: TRBJ2-7
CDR3 protein: CASSQSGQGPYEQYF

CDR3 length: 14
V gene: TRBV2
J gene: TRBJ1-5
CDR3 protein: CASTEGNRDQPQHF

CDR3 length: 14
V gene: TRBV28
J gene: TRBJ1-2
CDR3 protein: CASSFQGRNYGYTF

CDR3 length: 14
V gene: TRBV7-2
J gene: TRBJ2-7
CDR3 protein: CASSYPREPYEQYF

CDR3 length: 13
V gene: TRBV19
J gene: TRBJ1-5
CDR3 protein: CASSEGRWQPQHF

CDR3 length: 18
V gene: TRBV7-6
J gene: TRBJ2-5
CDR3 protein: CASSLDHPLAGRGETQYF

CDR3 length: 13
V gene: TRBV6-6
J gene: TRBJ1-2
CDR3 protein: CASTPELSYGYTF

CDR3 length: 16
V gene: TRBV7-9
J gene: TRBJ1-4
CDR3 protein: CASSWGTFATNEKLFF

CDR3 length: 14
V gene: TRBV5-6
J gene: TRBJ1-5
CDR3 protein: CASTTGGQVQPQHF

CDR3 length: 15
V gene: TRBV29-1
J gene: TRBJ2-7
CDR3 protein: CSVGGVDRSSYEQYF

CDR3 length: 14
V gene: TRBV19
J gene: TRBJ1-4
CDR3 protein: CASSQDRGGEKLFF

CDR3 length: 16
V gene: TRBV6-6
J gene: TRBJ1-3
CDR3 protein: CASSYLVVFPGNTIYF

CDR3 length: 14
V gene: TRBV7-6
J gene: TRBJ2-3
CDR3 protein: CASSYGQGPDTQYF

CDR3 length: 16
V gene: TRBV6-6
J gene: TRBJ1-5
CDR3 protein: CASSYSNPGISQPQHF

CDR3 length: 13
V gene: TRBV7-9
J gene: TRBJ1-1
CDR3 protein: CASSFQGFTEAFF

CDR3 length: 15
V gene: TRBV27
J gene: TRBJ2-4
CDR3 protein: CASSLFGSDKNIQYF

CDR3 length: 14
V gene: TRBV7-9
J gene: TRBJ1-2
CDR3 protein: CASSLDWGNYGYTF

CDR3 length: 13
V gene: TRBV5-4
J gene: TRBJ2-5
CDR3 protein: CASRAGVGETQYF

CDR3 length: 15
V gene: TRBV5-6
J gene: TRBJ2-5
CDR3 protein: CASSFGAGALETQYF

CDR3 length: 13
V gene: TRBV14
J gene: TRBJ2-1
CDR3 protein: CASSQESYNEQFF

CDR3 length: 14
V gene: TRBV30
J gene: TRBJ2-5
CDR3 protein: CAWSVQALDGTQYF

CDR3 length: 15
V gene: TRBV7-8
J gene: TRBJ2-3
CDR3 protein: CASSLAGGVTDTQYF

CDR3 length: 11
V gene: TRBV28
J gene: TRBJ2-7
CDR3 protein: CAGGSLREQYF

CDR3 length: 16
V gene: TRBV9
J gene: TRBJ2-7
CDR3 protein: CASSVGSSTVASEQYF

CDR3 length: 15
V gene: TRBV5-1
J gene: TRBJ2-3
CDR3 protein: CASSLFQGRADTQYF

CDR3 length: 14
V gene: TRBV28
J gene: TRBJ2-7
CDR3 protein: CASSLRVAGYEQYF

CDR3 length: 14
V gene: TRBV2
J gene: TRBJ2-3
CDR3 protein: CASSSDGGLDTQYF

CDR3 length: 15
V gene: TRBV9
J gene: TRBJ1-4
CDR3 protein: CASSAGLGMGEKLFF

CDR3 length: 11
V gene: TRBV7-8
J gene: TRBJ2-3
CDR3 protein: CASSNPRTQYF

CDR3 length: 16
V gene: TRBV28
J gene: TRBJ2-5
CDR3 protein: CASSRGLAGGQETQYF

CDR3 length: 14
V gene: TRBV18
J gene: TRBJ1-4
CDR3 protein: CASSPGQGNEKLFF

CDR3 length: 15
V gene: TRBV7-2
J gene: TRBJ2-1
CDR3 protein: CASSLARSWINEQFF

CDR3 length: 14
V gene: TRBV7-9
J gene: TRBJ1-6
CDR3 protein: CASSLGDRVSPLHF

CDR3 length: 14
V gene: TRBV6-5
J gene: TRBJ1-1
CDR3 protein: CASSYSTGLPEAFF

CDR3 length: 13
V gene: TRBV5-5
J gene: TRBJ1-2
CDR3 protein: CASSLGQASGYTF

CDR3 length: 13
V gene: TRBV11-3
J gene: TRBJ1-1
CDR3 protein: CASSLRGHTEAFF

CDR3 length: 16
V gene: TRBV30
J gene: TRBJ1-2
CDR3 protein: CAWSGGGTGQGYGYTF

CDR3 length: 11
V gene: TRBV29-1
J gene: TRBJ2-1
CDR3 protein: CSVAPGNEQFF

CDR3 length: 15
V gene: TRBV14
J gene: TRBJ1-6
CDR3 protein: CASSHRGDGNSPLHF

CDR3 length: 15
V gene: TRBV6-1
J gene: TRBJ2-2
CDR3 protein: CASTLPAGGTGELFF

CDR3 length: 15
V gene: TRBV7-2
J gene: TRBJ2-5
CDR3 protein: CASSPIGGIQETQYF

CDR3 length: 16
V gene: TRBV7-6
J gene: TRBJ1-4
CDR3 protein: CASSLGPAWANEKLFF

CDR3 length: 14
V gene: TRBV7-7
J gene: TRBJ1-4
CDR3 protein: CASSMGQGNEKLFF

CDR3 length: 13
V gene: TRBV7-9
J gene: TRBJ2-1
CDR3 protein: CASSLELRNEQFF

CDR3 length: 12
V gene: TRBV6-5
J gene: TRBJ1-2
CDR3 protein: CASSYGDKAVTF